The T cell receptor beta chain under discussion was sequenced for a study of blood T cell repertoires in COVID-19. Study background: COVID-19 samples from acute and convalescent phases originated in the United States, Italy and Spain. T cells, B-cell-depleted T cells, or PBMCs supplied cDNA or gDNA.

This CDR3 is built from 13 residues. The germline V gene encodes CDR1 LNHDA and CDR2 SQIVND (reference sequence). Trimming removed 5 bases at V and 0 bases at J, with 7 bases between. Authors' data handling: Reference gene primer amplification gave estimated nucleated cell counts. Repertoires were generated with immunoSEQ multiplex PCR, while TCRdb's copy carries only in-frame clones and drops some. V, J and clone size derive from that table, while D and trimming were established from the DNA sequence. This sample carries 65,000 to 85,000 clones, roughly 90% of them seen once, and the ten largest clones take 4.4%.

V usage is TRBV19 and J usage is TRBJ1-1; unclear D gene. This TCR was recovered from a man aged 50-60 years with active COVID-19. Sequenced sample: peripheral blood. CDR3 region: CASSPGLNTEAFF. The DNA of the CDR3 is TGTGCCAGTAGTCCAGGCCTGAACACTGAAGCTTTCTTT. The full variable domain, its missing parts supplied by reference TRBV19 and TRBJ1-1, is DGGITQSPKYLFRKEGQNVTLSCEQNLNHDAMYWYRQDPGQGLRLIYYSQIVNDFQKGDIAEGYSVSREKKESFPLTVTSAQKNPTAFYLCASSPGLNTEAFFGQGTRLTVV.